These 17 T cell receptor beta chains came from one sample sequenced in a study of shared clonotypes between healthy human individuals. Clones were sequenced by immunoSEQ multiplex PCR, and TCRdb holds only the in-frame ones, with some missing. The table shows more than 450,000 clones, with 79% occurring only once. Sequences were obtained from PBMCs. The source of these receptors is a middle-aged woman in good health. Some clones in this sample may be carry-over from other donors' samples.

Of note for this clone: The likely explanation is a read error, given a far larger clone one base away. The chain recombines TRBV2 with TRBJ1-2; unclear D gene. CDR1 and CDR2 (germline): SNHLY, FYNNEI. The CDR3 length is 12 residues. The DNA for the CDR3 is TGTACCAGCATAGCGGTAGGAGGTGGCTACACCTTC. Translation: CTSIAVGGGYTF.

This clone turned up a few times. The chain carries TRBV28 and TRBJ2-5; 9 bases match TRBD2. CDR3 length: 12 amino acids. Germline trimming cut 10 bases from V and 4 bases from J; bases unmatched to any gene: 4. CDR1 is MDHEN and CDR2 is SYDVKM in the germline V gene. The chain's CDR3 is CAITTSGETQYF. The CDR3 nucleotides read TGTGCCATCACGACTAGCGGAGAGACCCAGTACTTC.

This sequence joins TRBV6-4 and TRBJ2-1; 9 nucleotides align to TRBD1. V lost 5 bases and J lost 7; bases outside the gene matches: 9. CDR3 length: 15 amino acids. The V gene's germline CDR1 is MRHNA and CDR2 SNTAGT. CDR3 residues: CASSFEQGAGNEQFF. For the CDR3, the DNA is TGTGCCAGCAGTTTCGAACAGGGGGCGGGTAATGAGCAGTTCTTC.

The chain uses TRBV11-3 and TRBJ2-3; D is uncertain. Deletions cut 5 bases from V and 1 base from J, with 7 bases between. CDR1 is SGHNT, CDR2 YENEEA, per germline. This CDR3 has 13 residues. CDR3 amino acids: CASSNRRTDTQYF. The CDR3 DNA follows: TGTGCCAGCAGCAACAGACGCACAGATACGCAGTATTTT. Using reference TRBV11-3 and TRBJ2-3 for the parts outside the CDR3, the full variable domain is EAGVVQSPRYKIIEKKQPVAFWCNPISGHNTLYWYLQNLGQGPELLIRYENEEAVDDSQLPKDRFSAERLKGVDSTLKIQPAELGDSAVYLCASSNRRTDTQYFGPGTRLTVL.

The J gene is TRBJ2-7, the V gene TRBV2; D is unresolved. The CDR3 is made up of 13 amino acids. Germline assignment: CDR1 SNHLY and CDR2 FYNNEI. With 8 bases removed from V and 2 bases from J, the gap between germline ends came to 13 bases. CDR3: CASGLDFTYEQYF. In DNA form, the CDR3 reads TGTGCCAGCGGGCTAGACTTTACCTACGAGCAGTACTTC.

The CDR3 loop reads CASSLGQRGNTIYF. In DNA, the CDR3 is TGTGCCAGCAGCTTAGGACAGAGAGGAAACACCATATATTTT. The chain links TRBV11-2 to TRBJ1-3; tentative D call: TRBD1 (5 bases). This CDR3 has 14 residues. The V end was cut by 1 base, the J end by 4 bases, with 8 bases between. The germline CDR1 and CDR2 sequences are SGHAT and FQNNGV.

This sequence joins TRBV5-6 and TRBJ1-2, with 7 bases matching TRBD1. The CDR3 is 15 amino acids. Germline V gene sequence: CDR1 SGHDT, CDR2 YYEEEE. V lost 5 bases, J lost 1 base, and 8 bases stayed unmatched. The CDR3 is CASRQQGVSNYGYTF. The DNA for the CDR3 is TGTGCCAGCAGACAGCAGGGGGTTAGTAACTATGGCTACACCTTC.

The chain recombines TRBV7-7 with TRBJ1-2, with 11 positions matching TRBD1. Germline values: CDR1 SSHAT, CDR2 FNYEAQ (reference sequence). The CDR3 sequence is 12 residues long. In DNA, the CDR3 is TGTCCTCGGACAGGGGGCGCGTCGGGCTACACCTTC. Encoded protein: CPRTGGASGYTF.

The chain is built from TRBV7-2 and TRBJ2-1, with D tentatively TRBD2 (5 bases). This CDR3 is 15 amino acids long. Trimming shortened V by 1 base and J by 0 bases, and 7 bases separated the two germline ends. CDR1 and CDR2 (germline): SGHTA, FQGNSA. DNA of the CDR3: TGTGCCAGCAGCTTAGAGACTATCTCCTACAATGAGCAGTTCTTC. Encoded protein: CASSLETISYNEQFF. Full variable domain (missing parts from reference TRBV7-2 and TRBJ2-1): GAGVSQSPSNKVTEKGKDVELRCDPISGHTALYWYRQSLGQGLEFLIYFQGNSAPDKSGLPSDRFSAERTGGSVSTLTIQRTQQEDSAVYLCASSLETISYNEQFFGPGTRLTVL.

Here the CDR3 DNA reads TGTGCCAGCAGCTTAGTCAGGGGTAGAGAAAAACTGTTTTTT. This sequence encodes CASSLVRGREKLFF. J is TRBJ1-4 and V is TRBV7-2, with D maybe TRBD1 (6 bases). The CDR3 consists of 14 residues. Germline CDR1 and CDR2: SGHTA and FQGNSA. V lost 1 base and J 8 bases, leaving 11 bases between the germline ends.

This clone has more than one count but fewer than ten. The J gene is TRBJ1-1, the V gene TRBV28, with 7 nucleotides matching TRBD1. The CDR3 sequence is 15 residues long. V gave up 6 bases and J gave up 3 bases; unmatched junction bases: 10. Germline-derived CDR1 and CDR2 are MDHEN and SYDVKM. CDR3 nucleotide sequence: TGTGCCAGCAGCCCGGGACAGCCTTTTTACACTGAAGCTTTCTTT. Its protein product is CASSPGQPFYTEAFF.

The chain recombines TRBV9 with TRBJ2-1, with 7 bases matching TRBD2. CDR3 size: 12 residues. The germline V gene has CDR1 SGDLS and CDR2 YYNGEE. V was clipped by 5 bases and J by 7 bases; unmatched bases: 3. CDR3 region: CASSAAGNEQFF. CDR3 nucleotide sequence: TGTGCCAGCAGTGCAGCGGGGAATGAGCAGTTCTTC. The entire variable domain, with the rest obtained from reference TRBV9 and TRBJ2-1, is as follows: DSGVTQTPKHLITATGQRVTLRCSPRSGDLSVYWYQQSLDQGLQFLIQYYNGEERAKGNILERFSAQQFPDLHSELNLSSLELGDSALYFCASSAAGNEQFFGPGTRLTVL.

This chain uses TRBV5-1 with TRBJ2-3, with 7 bases lining up with TRBD2. The CDR3 covers 14 residues. With 2 bases clipped from V and 2 bases from J, the junction kept 2 bases outside the gene matches. Germline V lookup: CDR1 SGHRS, CDR2 YFSETQ. The chain's CDR3 is CASSFSGYTDTQYF. The CDR3 bases are TGCGCCAGCAGCTTTAGCGGGTACACAGATACGCAGTATTTT.

The sample holds one count of this clone. V and J are TRBV6-1 and TRBJ2-7, with 8 bases aligning to TRBD2. Germline loops: CDR1 MNHNS, CDR2 SASEGT. The ends lost 7 bases at V and 6 bases at J; junction bases unmatched: 11. CDR3 length: 14 residues. For the CDR3, the DNA is TGTGCCAGCATCGTAAGCCGGGAGGGCGGCGAGCAGTACTTC. Its protein product is CASIVSREGGEQYF.

The chain links TRBV10-3 to TRBJ2-3; TRBD1 matches at 9 bases. Trimming at V came to 5 bases and at J to 3 bases, leaving 15 bases not matched to a gene. Germline V gene data show CDR1 as ENHRY and CDR2 as SYGVKD. This CDR3 region has 18 residues. The CDR3 bases are TGTGCCATCAGTTTCAGGACAGGGGTCACCCAATTAACAGATACGCAGTATTTT. Translation gives CAISFRTGVTQLTDTQYF.

The genes are TRBV10-1 and TRBJ2-7; 10 nucleotides align to TRBD2. Germline lookup yields CDR1 WNHNN and CDR2 SYGVQD (reference sequence). CDR3 length: 15 amino acids. Germline trimming cut 6 bases from V and 0 bases from J; bases unmatched to any gene: 5. CDR3 protein: CASSRSSGSSYEQYF. The CDR3 nucleotides are TGCGCCAGCAGCCGATCTAGCGGGAGCTCCTACGAGCAGTACTTC.

This clone was seen once. This chain connects TRBV11-2 to TRBJ1-3; 7 bases are shared with TRBD1. The CDR3 spans 15 residues. Germline V gene sequence: CDR1 SGHAT, CDR2 FQNNGV. With 5 bases clipped from V and 4 bases from J, the junction kept 8 bases outside the gene matches. This CDR3 reads CASSQTGLAGNTIYF. The CDR3 bases are TGTGCCAGCAGCCAGACAGGGCTAGCCGGAAACACCATATATTTT.